The entry that follows covers one TCR beta chain sequence. Original methodology: Nucleated cell number was recorded as an estimate derived from reference gene primer amplification. Sequenced by immunoSEQ multiplex PCR; TCRdb stores in-frame clones only, minus some. V, J and clone size derive from that table, while D and trimming were established from the DNA sequence. This sample has a few hundred thousand clones, with around four fifths found just once. CDR3 length: 14 amino acids. With V trimmed by 10 bases and J by 6 bases, 13 bases remained unmatched. Germline values: CDR1 SEHNR, CDR2 FQNEAQ (reference sequence). This sample is drawn from a study of blood T cell repertoires in COVID-19. On the study more broadly: Sites across the United States, Italy and Spain contributed samples from acute and convalescent COVID-19. Sources were T cells, B-cell-depleted T cells, or PBMCs; the material itself was cDNA or gDNA.

The chain joins TRBV7-9 to TRBJ2-7, with 9 bases fitting TRBD2. This receptor was identified in a woman in her 50s with active or convalescent COVID-19. Material for sequencing was peripheral blood. For the CDR3, the DNA is TGTGCCACCCGCCAGGCGGGAGGGCCAGGCGAGCAGTACTTC. Encoded protein: CATRQAGGPGEQYF.